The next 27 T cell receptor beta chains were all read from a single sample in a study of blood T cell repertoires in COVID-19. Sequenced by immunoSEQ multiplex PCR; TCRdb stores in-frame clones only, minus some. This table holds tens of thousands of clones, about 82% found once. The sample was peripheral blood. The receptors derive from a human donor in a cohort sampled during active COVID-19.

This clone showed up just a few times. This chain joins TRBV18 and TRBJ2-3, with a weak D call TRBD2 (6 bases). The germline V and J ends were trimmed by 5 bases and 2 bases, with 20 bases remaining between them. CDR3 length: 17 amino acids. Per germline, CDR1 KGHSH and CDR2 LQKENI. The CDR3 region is CASSGSLGSGYTDTQYF. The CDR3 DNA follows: TGTGCCAGCTCAGGTTCTCTTGGCAGCGGGTACACAGATACGCAGTATTTT. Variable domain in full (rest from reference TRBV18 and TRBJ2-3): NAGVMQNPRHLVRRRGQEARLRCSPMKGHSHVYWYRQLPEEGLKFMVYLQKENIIDESGMPKERFSAEFPKEGPSILRIQQVVRGDSAAYFCASSGSLGSGYTDTQYFGPGTRLTVL.

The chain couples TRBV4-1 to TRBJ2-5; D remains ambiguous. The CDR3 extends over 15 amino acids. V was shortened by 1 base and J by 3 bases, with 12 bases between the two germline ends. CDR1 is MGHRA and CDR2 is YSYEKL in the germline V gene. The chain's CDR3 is CASSQGTGLKETQYF. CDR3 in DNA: TGCGCCAGCAGCCAAGGAACGGGTTTGAAAGAGACCCAGTACTTC.

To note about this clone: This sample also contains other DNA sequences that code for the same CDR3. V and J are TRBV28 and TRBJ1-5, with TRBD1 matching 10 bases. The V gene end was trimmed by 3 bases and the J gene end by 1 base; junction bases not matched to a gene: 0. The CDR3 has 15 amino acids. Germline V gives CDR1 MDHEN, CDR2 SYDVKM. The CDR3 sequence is CASSLTGGSNQPQHF. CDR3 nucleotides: TGTGCCAGCAGTTTGACAGGGGGCAGCAATCAGCCCCAGCATTTT.

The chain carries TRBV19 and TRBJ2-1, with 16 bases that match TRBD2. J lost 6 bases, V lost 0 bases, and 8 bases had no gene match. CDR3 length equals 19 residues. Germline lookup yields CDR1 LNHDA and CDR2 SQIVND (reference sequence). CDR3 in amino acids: CASSIDSPGLAGGFNEQFF. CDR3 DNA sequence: TGTGCCAGTAGTATAGACAGCCCGGGACTAGCGGGAGGGTTCAATGAGCAGTTCTTC. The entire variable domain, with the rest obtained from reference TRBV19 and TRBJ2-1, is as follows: DGGITQSPKYLFRKEGQNVTLSCEQNLNHDAMYWYRQDPGQGLRLIYYSQIVNDFQKGDIAEGYSVSREKKESFPLTVTSAQKNPTAFYLCASSIDSPGLAGGFNEQFFGPGTRLTVL.

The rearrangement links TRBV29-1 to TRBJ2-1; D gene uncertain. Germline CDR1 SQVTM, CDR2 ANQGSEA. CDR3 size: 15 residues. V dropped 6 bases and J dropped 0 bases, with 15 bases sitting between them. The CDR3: CSVARGSPSYNEQFF. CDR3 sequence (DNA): TGCAGCGTCGCTCGAGGATCCCCCTCCTACAATGAGCAGTTCTTC.

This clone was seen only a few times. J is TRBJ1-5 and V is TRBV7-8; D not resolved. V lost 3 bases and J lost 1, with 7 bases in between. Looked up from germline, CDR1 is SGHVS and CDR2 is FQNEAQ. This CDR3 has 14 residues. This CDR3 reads CASSLRESNQPQHF. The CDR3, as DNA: TGTGCCAGCAGCTTGCGTGAAAGCAATCAGCCCCAGCATTTT.

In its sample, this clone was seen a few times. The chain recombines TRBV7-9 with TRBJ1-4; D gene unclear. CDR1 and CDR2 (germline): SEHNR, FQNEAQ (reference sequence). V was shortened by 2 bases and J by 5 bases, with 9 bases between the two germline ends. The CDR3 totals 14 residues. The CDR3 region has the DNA TGTGCCAGCAGCTTAATGGCCACCAATGAAAAACTGTTTTTT. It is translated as CASSLMATNEKLFF.

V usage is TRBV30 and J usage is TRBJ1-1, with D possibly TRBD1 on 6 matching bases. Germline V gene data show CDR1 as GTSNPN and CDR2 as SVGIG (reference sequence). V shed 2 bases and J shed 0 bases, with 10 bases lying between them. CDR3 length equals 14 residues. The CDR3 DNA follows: TGTGCCTGGAGTTGGGGGCCCATGAACACTGAAGCTTTCTTT. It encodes CAWSWGPMNTEAFF.

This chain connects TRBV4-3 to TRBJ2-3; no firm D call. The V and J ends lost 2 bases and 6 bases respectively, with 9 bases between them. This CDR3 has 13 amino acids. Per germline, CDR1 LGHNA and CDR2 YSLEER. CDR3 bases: TGCGCCAGCAGCCAAACCCCACGGGATACGCAGTATTTT. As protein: CASSQTPRDTQYF.

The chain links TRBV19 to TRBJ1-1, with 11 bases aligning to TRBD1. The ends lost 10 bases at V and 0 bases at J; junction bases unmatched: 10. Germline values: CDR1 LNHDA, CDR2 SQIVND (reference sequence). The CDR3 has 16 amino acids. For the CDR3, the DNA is TGTGCCACCGACAGGACAGGGGGCTTAATGAACACTGAAGCTTTCTTT. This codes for CATDRTGGLMNTEAFF. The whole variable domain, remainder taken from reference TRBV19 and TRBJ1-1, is DGGITQSPKYLFRKEGQNVTLSCEQNLNHDAMYWYRQDPGQGLRLIYYSQIVNDFQKGDIAEGYSVSREKKESFPLTVTSAQKNPTAFYLCATDRTGGLMNTEAFFGQGTRLTVV.

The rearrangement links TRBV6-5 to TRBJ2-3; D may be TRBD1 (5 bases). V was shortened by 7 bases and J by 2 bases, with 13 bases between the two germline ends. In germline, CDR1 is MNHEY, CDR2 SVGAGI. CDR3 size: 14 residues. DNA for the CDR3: TGTGCCAGCAAGGCAGGGCTATTCACAGATACGCAGTATTTT. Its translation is CASKAGLFTDTQYF.

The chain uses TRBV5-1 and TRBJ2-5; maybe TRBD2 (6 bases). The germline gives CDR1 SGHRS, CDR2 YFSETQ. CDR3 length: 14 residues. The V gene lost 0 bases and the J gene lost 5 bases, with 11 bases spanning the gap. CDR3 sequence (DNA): TGCGCCAGCAGCTTGGTGGGGGGTGAGGAGACCCAGTACTTC. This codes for CASSLVGGEETQYF.

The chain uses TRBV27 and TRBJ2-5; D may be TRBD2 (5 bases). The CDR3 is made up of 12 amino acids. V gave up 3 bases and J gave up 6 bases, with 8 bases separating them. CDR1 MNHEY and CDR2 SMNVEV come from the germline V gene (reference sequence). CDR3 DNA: TGTGCCAGCAGTTTCCGGGGTCAGACCCAGTACTTC. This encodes CASSFRGQTQYF.

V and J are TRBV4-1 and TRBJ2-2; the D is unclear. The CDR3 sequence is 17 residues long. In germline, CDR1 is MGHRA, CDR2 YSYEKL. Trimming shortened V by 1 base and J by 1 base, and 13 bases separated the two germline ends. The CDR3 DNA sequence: TGCGCCAGCAGCCAAGGATTGGCCAGGAAGAACACCGGGGAGCTGTTTTTT. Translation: CASSQGLARKNTGELFF.

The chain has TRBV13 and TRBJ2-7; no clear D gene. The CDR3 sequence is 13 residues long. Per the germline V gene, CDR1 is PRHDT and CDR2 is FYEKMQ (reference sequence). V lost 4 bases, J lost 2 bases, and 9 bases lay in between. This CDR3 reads CASSSTSAYEQYF. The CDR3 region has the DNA TGTGCCAGCAGCTCCACATCAGCCTACGAGCAGTACTTC.

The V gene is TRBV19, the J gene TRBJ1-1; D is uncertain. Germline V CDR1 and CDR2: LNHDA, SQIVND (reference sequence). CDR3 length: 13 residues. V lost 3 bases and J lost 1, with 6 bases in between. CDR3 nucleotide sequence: TGTGCCAGTAGTATCGCGGCGAACACTGAAGCTTTCTTT. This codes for CASSIAANTEAFF.

DNA of the CDR3: TGTGCCATCAGTGAAATAAGCCCGTCGGGGGAGACCCAGTACTTC. Translating it yields CAISEISPSGETQYF. V usage is TRBV10-3 and J usage is TRBJ2-5; D is possibly TRBD2 (5 bases). This CDR3 has 15 residues. V was pared by 3 bases and J by 5 bases, with 16 bases between. CDR1 and CDR2 from the germline V gene are ENHRY and SYGVKD.

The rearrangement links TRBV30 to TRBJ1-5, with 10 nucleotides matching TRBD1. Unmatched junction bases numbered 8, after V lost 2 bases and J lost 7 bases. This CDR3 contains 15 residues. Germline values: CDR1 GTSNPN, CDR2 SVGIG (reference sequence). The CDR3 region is CAWSPGTGVKQPQHF. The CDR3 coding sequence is TGTGCCTGGAGTCCCGGGACAGGGGTGAAACAGCCCCAGCATTTT.

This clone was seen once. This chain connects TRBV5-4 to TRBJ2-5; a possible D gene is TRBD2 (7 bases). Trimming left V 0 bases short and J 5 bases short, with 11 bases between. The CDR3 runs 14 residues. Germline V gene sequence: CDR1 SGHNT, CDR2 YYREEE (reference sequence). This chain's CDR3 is CASSLVGGPETQYF. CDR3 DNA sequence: TGTGCCAGCAGCTTGGTCGGGGGGCCCGAGACCCAGTACTTC.

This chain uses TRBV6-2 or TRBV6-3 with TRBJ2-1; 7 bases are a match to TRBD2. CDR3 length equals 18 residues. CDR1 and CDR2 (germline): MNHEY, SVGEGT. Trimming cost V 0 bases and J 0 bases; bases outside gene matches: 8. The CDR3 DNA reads TGTGCCAGCAGTTACTCGTCGGGTAGCGGGTTCTCCTACAATGAGCAGTTCTTC. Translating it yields CASSYSSGSGFSYNEQFF.

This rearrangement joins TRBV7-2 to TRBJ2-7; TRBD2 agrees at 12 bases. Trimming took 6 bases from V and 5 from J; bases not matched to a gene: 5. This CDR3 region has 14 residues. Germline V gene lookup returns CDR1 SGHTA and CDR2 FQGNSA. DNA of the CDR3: TGTGCCAGCAGACCGGGACTAGCGGGCGACGAGCAGTACTTC. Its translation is CASRPGLAGDEQYF.

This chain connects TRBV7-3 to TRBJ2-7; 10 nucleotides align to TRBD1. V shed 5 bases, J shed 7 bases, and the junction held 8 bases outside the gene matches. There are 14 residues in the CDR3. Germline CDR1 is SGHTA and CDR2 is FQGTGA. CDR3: CASSQTGGAGEQYF. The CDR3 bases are TGTGCCAGCAGCCAGACAGGGGGCGCGGGGGAGCAGTACTTC.

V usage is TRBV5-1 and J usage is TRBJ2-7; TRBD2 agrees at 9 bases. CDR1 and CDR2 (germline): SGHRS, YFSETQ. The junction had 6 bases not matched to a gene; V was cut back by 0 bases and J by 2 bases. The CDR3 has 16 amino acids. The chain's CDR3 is CASSLAAGGQAYEQYF. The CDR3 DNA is TGCGCCAGCAGCTTGGCTGCGGGAGGGCAGGCCTACGAGCAGTACTTC.

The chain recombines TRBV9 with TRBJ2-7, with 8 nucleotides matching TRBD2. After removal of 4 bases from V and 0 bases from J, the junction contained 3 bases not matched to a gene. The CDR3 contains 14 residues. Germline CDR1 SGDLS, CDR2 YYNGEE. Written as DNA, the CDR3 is TGTGCCAGCAGCTCAACTAGCGGCTCCTACGAGCAGTACTTC. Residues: CASSSTSGSYEQYF.

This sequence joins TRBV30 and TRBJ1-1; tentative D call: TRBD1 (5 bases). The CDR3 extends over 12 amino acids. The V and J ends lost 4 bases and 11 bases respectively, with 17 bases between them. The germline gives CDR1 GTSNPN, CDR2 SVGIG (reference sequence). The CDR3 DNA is TGTGCCTGGATCGGAGGGGAGAGAGAGGCTTTCTTT. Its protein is CAWIGGEREAFF.

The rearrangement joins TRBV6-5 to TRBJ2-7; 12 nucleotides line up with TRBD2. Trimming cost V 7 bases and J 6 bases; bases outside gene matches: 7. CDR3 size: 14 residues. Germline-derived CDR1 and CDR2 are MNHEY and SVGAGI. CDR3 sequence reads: CASTLLAGGREQYF. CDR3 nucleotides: TGTGCCAGCACCTTACTAGCGGGAGGCCGCGAGCAGTACTTC.

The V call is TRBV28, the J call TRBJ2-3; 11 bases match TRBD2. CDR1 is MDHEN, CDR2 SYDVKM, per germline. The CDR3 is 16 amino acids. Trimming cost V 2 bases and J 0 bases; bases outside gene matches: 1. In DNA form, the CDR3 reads TGTGCCAGCAGTTTAGGGACTAGCGGTAGCACAGATACGCAGTATTTT. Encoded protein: CASSLGTSGSTDTQYF.